Here is one TCR beta chain with its context. Its specificity is unknown. The CDR3 runs 16 residues. Trimming cost V 0 bases and J 6 bases; bases outside gene matches: 5. Per the germline V gene, CDR1 is ENHRY and CDR2 is SYGVKD. It was with 60 Vbeta and 13 Jbeta primers that the PCR ran. Clones were sequenced by immunoSEQ multiplex PCR, and TCRdb holds only the in-frame ones, with some missing. This table has roughly 150,000 clones, about 72% appearing once. These data originate in a study of cytomegalovirus exposure and HLA in healthy donors. Points from the study as a whole: Reportedly, diagnosis of cytomegalovirus status by the classifier showed high specificity and sensitivity. An analysis done earlier found most TCR beta V segments productive about 90% or about 30% of the time. With DRB1 most and HLA-C fewest, TCR association rates differed between HLA loci in a later analysis. Clonal expansion, a later analysis showed, was greater in HLA-associated TCR beta chains than in equally common others.

The rearrangement uses TRBV10-3 and TRBJ2-1; 10 bases map to TRBD2. The clonotype was recovered from a man in his forties in good health and CMV-seronegative. Sequenced input: PBMCs. CDR3 in amino acids: CAISESTLAGVNEQFF. Here the CDR3 DNA reads TGTGCCATCAGTGAGTCAACGCTAGCGGGAGTCAATGAGCAGTTCTTC.